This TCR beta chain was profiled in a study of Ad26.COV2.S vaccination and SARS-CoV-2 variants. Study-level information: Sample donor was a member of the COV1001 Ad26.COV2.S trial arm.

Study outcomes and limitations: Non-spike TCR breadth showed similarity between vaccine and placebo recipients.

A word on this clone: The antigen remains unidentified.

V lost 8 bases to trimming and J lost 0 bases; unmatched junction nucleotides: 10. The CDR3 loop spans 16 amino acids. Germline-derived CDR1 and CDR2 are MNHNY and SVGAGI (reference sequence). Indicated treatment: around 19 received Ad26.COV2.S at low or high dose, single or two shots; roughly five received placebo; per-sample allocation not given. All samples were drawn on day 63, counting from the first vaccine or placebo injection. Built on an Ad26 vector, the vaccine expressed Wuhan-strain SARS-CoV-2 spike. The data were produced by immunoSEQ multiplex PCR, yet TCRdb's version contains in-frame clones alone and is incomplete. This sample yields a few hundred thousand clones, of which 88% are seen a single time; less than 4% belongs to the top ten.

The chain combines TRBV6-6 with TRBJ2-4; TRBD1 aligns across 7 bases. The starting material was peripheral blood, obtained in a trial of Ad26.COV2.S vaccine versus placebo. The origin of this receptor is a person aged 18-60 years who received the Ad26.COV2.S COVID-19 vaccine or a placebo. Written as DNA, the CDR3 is TGTGCCAGCGCTTACCAGGGGGAAATAGCCAAAAACATTCAGTACTTC. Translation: CASAYQGEIAKNIQYF.